This is a list of T cell receptor beta chains from one sample in a study of ipilimumab plus nivolumab after autologous stem cell transplantation. Sequenced by immunoSEQ multiplex PCR; TCRdb stores in-frame clones only, minus some. Of approximately 12,000 clones in the sample, around 70% were seen once. This specimen consisted of PBMCs, obtained in a trial of ipilimumab plus nivolumab as post-transplant consolidation. The source is a male donor with diffuse large B-cell lymphoma. Both conserved end residues are part of each CDR3. A D gene is named only where the DNA matches it firmly. Only some rows state a clone size, as once, few, many or a class for expanded clones.

. | TRBJ1-5 | TRBV29-1 | 13 | . | CSVAKDFNQPQHF | TGCAGCGTCGCGAAAGATTTCAATCAGCCCCAGCATTTT
TRBD1 | TRBJ1-1 | TRBV13 | 15 | large | CASSPGQGAGTEAFF | TGTGCCAGCAGCCCGGGACAGGGGGCTGGCACTGAAGCTTTCTTT
TRBD2 | TRBJ2-7 | TRBV18 | 14 | . | CASSPSGGNYEQYF | TGTGCCAGCTCCCCCAGCGGGGGGAACTACGAGCAGTACTTC
TRBD2 | TRBJ2-1 | TRBV5-1 | 14 | . | CASSNAGGYNEQFF | TGCGCCAGCAGCAACGCGGGGGGATACAATGAGCAGTTCTTC
TRBD1 | TRBJ2-7 | TRBV5-4 | 13 | . | CASSWDRGYEQYF | TGTGCCAGCAGCTGGGACAGGGGCTACGAGCAGTACTTC
. | TRBJ1-5 | TRBV6-5 | 14 | . | CASSEDSAGQPQHF | TGTGCCAGCAGTGAGGACAGCGCTGGACAGCCCCAGCATTTT
TRBD2 | TRBJ2-1 | TRBV25-1 | 15 | . | CASRGPGGDYNEQFF | TGTGCCAGCAGGGGGCCGGGGGGGGACTACAATGAGCAGTTCTTC
. | TRBJ2-7 | TRBV7-9 | 14 | few | CASSLIQGSGEQYF | TGTGCCAGCAGCTTAATCCAGGGGAGTGGCGAGCAGTACTTC
TRBD2 | TRBJ2-3 | TRBV5-5 | 15 | . | CASSITSGRADTQYF | TGTGCCAGCAGCATTACTAGCGGGAGGGCAGATACGCAGTATTTT
. | TRBJ2-5 | TRBV9 | 16 | . | CASSPSVGPPQETQYF | TGTGCCAGCAGCCCCAGCGTGGGACCGCCCCAAGAGACCCAGTACTTC
. | TRBJ1-5 | TRBV28 | 15 | . | CASSRPGASNQPQHF | TGTGCCAGCAGTCGGCCGGGGGCAAGCAATCAGCCCCAGCATTTT
. | TRBJ1-6 | TRBV7-9 | 15 | few | CASSPGTGPNSPLHF | TGTGCCAGCAGCCCGGGTACAGGGCCTAATTCACCCCTCCACTTT
TRBD1 | TRBJ1-2 | TRBV5-6 | 15 | . | CASSGTGGRNYGYTF | TGTGCCAGCAGCGGAACAGGGGGAAGGAACTATGGCTACACCTTC
TRBD2 | TRBJ2-1 | TRBV19 | 16 | . | CASSYWAGGSYNEQFF | TGTGCCAGTAGTTACTGGGCGGGGGGCTCCTACAATGAGCAGTTCTTC
TRBD1 | TRBJ1-4 | TRBV7-6 | 16 | once | CASSPRQGPTNEKLFF | TGTGCCAGCAGCCCCCGACAGGGGCCAACTAATGAAAAACTGTTTTTT
. | TRBJ1-4 | TRBV11-2 | 13 | once | CASSLAQYEKLFF | TGTGCCAGCAGCTTAGCCCAGTATGAAAAACTGTTTTTT
TRBD2 | TRBJ2-2 | TRBV5-4 | 15 | . | CASSAGTSGTGELFF | TGTGCCAGCAGCGCCGGGACTAGCGGAACCGGGGAGCTGTTTTTT
TRBD2 | TRBJ2-1 | TRBV10-3 | 14 | . | CAISSGLAYNEQFF | TGTGCCATCAGTTCGGGACTAGCCTACAATGAGCAGTTCTTC
. | TRBJ2-5 | TRBV7-2 | 13 | . | CASSFTEQETQYF | TGTGCCAGCAGCTTTACAGAGCAAGAGACCCAGTACTTC
. | TRBJ2-5 | TRBV29-1 | 13 | . | CSVLGSNQETQYF | TGCAGCGTTCTAGGAAGTAACCAAGAGACCCAGTACTTC